This T cell receptor (beta chain) was found in a study of cytomegalovirus exposure and HLA in healthy donors (dated by TCRdb to about 2017). In terms of the full investigation: An earlier analysis of several hundred of the donors reported about 280 Gb of sequence data and 117 million unique TCR beta sequences obtained from about 170 million T cells. An earlier analysis of roughly 600 of the donors used high-throughput TCR beta sequencing to judge whether each TCR beta V gene segment behaved as functional or pseudogenic. The number of typed donors differed by locus: roughly 620-640 for A, B, C, DRB1 and DQB1; approximately 540 for DQA1; 606 for DPA1; and 450 to 480 for DPB1. To predict cytomegalovirus infection status, the study combined high-throughput TCR immunosequencing, statistical association of individual TCRs with disease status, and machine learning. In addition to the first cohort of hundreds of subjects, a separate validation cohort of some 120 different subjects was used. Among a few hundred genotyped donors of the cohort, an average of around 240,000 unique TCR beta nucleotide sequences were sequenced per donor, about a sixth of them non-productive. The genetic ancestry cluster associated with self-reported Caucasian donors included over 65% of the 300 to 450 genotyped donors. The study used immunosequencing to profile the T cell repertoires of several hundred subjects and linked those repertoires to cytomegalovirus serostatus. Rather than using new phenotypic data, the later analysis identified candidate immune exposures from TCR beta sequences and from how often those sequences occurred across donors. Class I and class II HLA loci were covered by the typing at four-digit resolution. In a later genetic analysis, genome-wide SNP genotypes for about 60% of the 666 donors were used, and that subset was treated as a discovery cohort. An early release that covered about 600 HLA-typed donors contained approximately 300 gigabases of sequencing data and 75 million to 100 million unique TCR sequences. Several DR-DQ haplotypes were treated as single units for association and clustering because of strong linkage in the cohort. Every repertoire in the discovery cohort had been generated on one and the same sequencing platform. Donor age, sex, ethnicity and CMV serostatus were compiled together with the repertoire data. The aim of the study was to test whether cataloging public T cell receptors could identify signatures of past pathogen exposure. To study patterns of TCR occurrence, a later analysis re-analyzed previously published TCR beta repertoires from 550 to 800 donors and added high-resolution HLA genotyping. Findings and caveats that apply to the study as a whole: Across donors, most TCR sequences were observed very rarely, whereas some public TCRs were present in many individuals. In vitro tests confirmed that three of the cytomegalovirus-associated TCR beta chains recognize cytomegalovirus antigens. In both the original and validation cohorts, the classifier was reported to diagnose cytomegalovirus status with high specificity and sensitivity. In a later analysis, HLA-associated TCR beta chains showed more clonal expansion and lower generation probabilities than non-associated chains that were equally common. The study gave a list of about 170 TCR beta chains associated with cytomegalovirus. Because counts were too low, more than 15 rarely observed V segments, including chromosome 9 orphons, were left out of the earlier analysis of approximately 500 of the donors. HLA typing was unavailable for some donors at each locus, so association tests used only the typed subset. The presence/absence analyses assumed that sequencing depth was roughly uniform across donors, and that assumption may not be true. A later analysis found that TCR association rates varied across HLA loci, with DRB1 alleles showing the most associated TCRs and HLA-C alleles the fewest. The 87-base-pair reads could not distinguish some IMGT-functional V segments, including TRBV6-2 and TRBV6-3, so those segments were excluded. A later analysis associated 15,000 to 20,000 TCR beta sequences with specific HLA alleles at a false discovery rate of 0.05. Several of the top co-occurrence clusters appeared to be linked to parvovirus B19, influenza, CMV and Epstein-Barr virus, according to a later analysis. When HLA alleles, especially DR and DQ, strongly co-occurred, attributing TCR associations to individual alleles was difficult. The cohort was sequenced for TCR beta chains only, and without alpha or paired-chain data the features that could be detected were limited. A further reported finding was that TCR beta sequences accurately predicted the HLA-A and HLA-B alleles for most subjects in the first cohort. The authors suggested that the approach could potentially be generalized to other disease states and immunological phenotypes. A later genetic analysis associated a missense DCLRE1C variant with V-gene and J-gene trimming of TCR beta chains, and an independent cohort replicated the association. A group of highly shared sequence variants was considered likely to be a technical artifact of the sequencing pipeline. In a later analysis, most CMV-associated TCR beta chains were found to appear HLA-restricted, with HLA associations seemingly driven largely by CMV exposure. An earlier analysis of around 500 of the donors showed that most TCR beta V segments appeared in productive rearrangements either about 90% or about 30% of the time, which broadly matched IMGT annotations. A later genetic analysis reported fewer N-insertions in productive TCRs among donors in an Asian-associated ancestry cluster than the approximately 700-donor mean. Correlated functional status among segregating V segments might reflect linkage disequilibrium, but an unknown experimental factor could not be ruled out. For the cohort, immune exposure information was limited to CMV serostatus.

Libraries were made using the immunoSEQ multiplex PCR assay. A mixture of 60 forward primers for TCR Vbeta segments and 13 reverse primers for TCR Jbeta segments was used in the multiplex PCR. The CDR3 region of rearranged TCR beta genes was amplified from genomic DNA with a multiplex PCR assay. On the Illumina HiSeq System, the amplified TCR beta libraries were sequenced as 87-base-pair reads. In the paper's pipeline: A later analysis tallied around 80 million unique TCR beta chains across the 666 repertoires, and approximately 11 million of those chains were shared by two or more donors. Raw reads were error-corrected and collapsed into unique sequences with a nearest-neighbor algorithm that merged closely related sequences to remove PCR and sequencing errors. Alignment of CDR3 sequences to IMGT reference sequences was used to assign V, D and J gene segments. For a sequence to be retained, a match of at least six nucleotides was required to both a V gene segment and a J gene segment. Rearrangements were called productive when the CDR3 lacked stop codons and stayed in frame with V and J; all others were non-productive. CDR3 was defined according to IMGT convention as the region running from the second conserved V-encoded cysteine to the conserved J-encoded phenylalanine. In an earlier analysis of just under 600 of the donors, sequences lacking an unambiguous match to a single V gene segment were excluded. An earlier analysis of just under 600 of the donors called V segments functional above 56.7% productive rearrangements and segregating when the between-donor standard deviation exceeded 5%. A statistical classification framework was built for diagnosing cytomegalovirus status from the catalog of TCR beta chain sequences. In a later analysis, TCR nucleotide sequences were compared against IMGT/GENE-DB human TR gene sequences so that V and J genes could be assigned. The TCRdist pipeline was used in a later analysis to assign CDR3 sequences and most-parsimonious VDJ recombination scenarios. In a later analysis, each TCR beta chain was defined by its CDR3 amino acid sequence together with its V-gene family, and reads lacking a unique V-gene family were excluded. A later analysis removed 592 highly shared, low-generation-probability nucleotide sequences to deal with suspected cross-contamination and a sequencing artifact. In a later analysis, a clonal expansion index for each public chain was calculated from normalized within-repertoire ranks of inferred template counts. Generation probabilities in a later analysis came from a VDJ recombination model fitted to out-of-frame rearrangements, and those results were checked against IGoR. A later analysis scored TCR-TCR, TCR-HLA and TCR-CMV co-occurrence with hypergeometric tests, applying a repertoire-size bias correction to TCR pairs. To estimate false discovery rates, a later analysis permuted the HLA or CMV assignments 20 times. A later analysis grouped co-occurring TCRs with DBSCAN, adding TCRdist sequence similarity when clustering within HLA-allele-positive subsets. Co-occurrence clustering excluded repertoires with fewer than 30,000 or more than 120,000 public chains, plus five with anomalous nucleotide sharing. What TCRdb holds here is the immuneACCESS table cut down to in-frame rearrangements. Part of the clones is not present; checked against another copy, under half of the missing clones reflect an unresolved V gene, and the others are unexplained. V and J calls and clone size come straight from that table; D and trimming were deduced from the DNA. The sample data list around 210,000 clones, and around 80% of these were observed just once. The ten biggest clones cover 0.47% of the sample.

In total, fewer than 750 healthy bone marrow donors made up the cohort. At the time of sampling, every cohort member was nominally healthy, though immune exposures that went unrecorded were likely present. The donor was CMV seronegative and belonged to the group of under 400 seronegative cohort members. Every donor gave a peripheral blood sample, and the peripheral blood mononuclear cells from that sample were used for TCR beta sequencing. Genomic DNA extraction from the blood cell samples was performed with the Qiagen DNeasy Blood Extraction Kit. According to the germline V gene, CDR1 reads SGHRS and CDR2 reads YFSETQ. From its cysteine to its phenylalanine, the CDR3 spans 15 amino acids. Solely the CDR3 DNA is kept, with 45 bases framed from the first base. V has 3 bases trimmed and J has 0 bases trimmed; junction bases matching no gene number 3. In regard to this clone: No cognate antigen has been identified for it. No clone much larger than this one lies a single base away; base qualities are absent.

The sequence was obtained from a boy between 10 and 17 years old in good health and CMV-seronegative. Material: PBMCs. This sequence uses TRBV5-1 and TRBJ1-1; 9 middle bases align to TRBD1. The CDR3 reads CASSSRTGVNTEAFF. The nucleotide sequence reads as follows: TGCGCCAGCAGCTCCCGGACAGGGGTGAACACTGAAGCTTTCTTT.